This passage covers 28 T cell receptor beta chains from one sample sequenced in a study of technical replicates of blood from several donors. Sequenced by immunoSEQ multiplex PCR; TCRdb stores in-frame clones only, minus some. Seen here are 77,000 or so clones, about nine tenths observed once, and the top ten hold over 0.35%. The sample comprised T cells isolated from PBMCs. All receptors come from a human donor in good health.

This chain uses TRBV6-1 with TRBJ2-1; 8 bases align to TRBD2. Germline V gene data show CDR1 as MNHNS and CDR2 as SASEGT. The V gene end was trimmed by 3 bases and the J gene end by 8 bases; junction bases not matched to a gene: 6. This CDR3 region has 14 residues. CDR3 protein: CASSEGTAGDEQFF. The CDR3 DNA is TGTGCCAGCAGTGAGGGAACAGCGGGAGATGAGCAGTTCTTC.

The chain combines TRBV5-1 with TRBJ2-1, with D perhaps matching TRBD2 (6 bases). The CDR3 totals 13 residues. The germline V gene has CDR1 SGHRS and CDR2 YFSETQ. The V end was cut by 5 bases, the J end by 0 bases, with 6 bases between. The CDR3 coding sequence is TGCGCCAGCAGGGGGGGCTCCTACAATGAGCAGTTCTTC. Amino acids: CASRGGSYNEQFF.

The V and J genes are TRBV28 and TRBJ1-1, with 9 nucleotides matching TRBD1. Germline V gives CDR1 MDHEN, CDR2 SYDVKM. This CDR3 has 15 amino acids. With 1 base clipped from V and 4 bases from J, the junction kept 4 bases outside the gene matches. CDR3 nucleotides: TGTGCCAGCAGTTTATTGGGACAGGGTATCACTGAAGCTTTCTTT. Translation gives CASSLLGQGITEAFF.

V and J are TRBV7-3 and TRBJ2-5; 11 bases are shared with TRBD2. The CDR3 is made up of 15 amino acids. The J segment lost 4 bases and the V segment lost 5 bases, leaving 6 bases of the junction unmatched. Germline CDR1 is SGHTA and CDR2 is FQGTGA. The CDR3 region is CASSTTGTSGETQYF. CDR3 nucleotides: TGTGCCAGCAGCACAACCGGGACTAGCGGAGAGACCCAGTACTTC.

The chain links TRBV27 to TRBJ2-7; TRBD2 aligns across 7 bases. Germline values: CDR1 MNHEY, CDR2 SMNVEV (reference sequence). The V gene end was trimmed by 4 bases and the J gene end by 2 bases; junction bases not matched to a gene: 2. CDR3 length: 13 amino acids. The CDR3 coding sequence is TGTGCCAGCAGTTCTAGCGGAGCCTACGAGCAGTACTTC. Its translation is CASSSSGAYEQYF.

The V and J genes are TRBV2 and TRBJ1-1, with TRBD1 matching over 7 bases. Losses at the gene ends were 9 bases for V and 4 bases for J; bases not matched to a gene: 5. The CDR3 consists of 12 residues. CDR1 SNHLY and CDR2 FYNNEI come from the germline V gene. This CDR3 reads CARQGLGTEAFF. In nucleotides, the CDR3 is TGTGCCAGACAGGGGTTAGGCACTGAAGCTTTCTTT.

The chain joins TRBV5-4 to TRBJ2-7, with D hard to call. The V end lost 3 bases, the J end lost 5 bases, and 12 bases lay between the germline ends. The CDR3 loop spans 13 amino acids. Germline assignment: CDR1 SGHNT and CDR2 YYREEE (reference sequence). Here the CDR3 reads CASSSIAINEQYF. CDR3 DNA sequence: TGTGCCAGCAGCTCGATCGCTATAAACGAGCAGTACTTC.

The J gene is TRBJ2-7, the V gene TRBV11-2; D may be TRBD2 (5 bases). The CDR3 has 15 amino acids. V shed 4 bases and J shed 0 bases, with 13 bases lying between them. Germline lookup yields CDR1 SGHAT and CDR2 FQNNGV. The CDR3 DNA sequence: TGTGCCAGCAGCTCAGCGGTCTCCTACTCCTACGAGCAGTACTTC. This codes for CASSSAVSYSYEQYF. Supplemented by reference TRBV11-2 and TRBJ2-7, the full variable domain reads EAGVAQSPRYKIIEKRQSVAFWCNPISGHATLYWYQQILGQGPKLLIQFQNNGVVDDSQLPKDRFSAERLKGVDSTLKIQPAKLEDSAVYLCASSSAVSYSYEQYFGPGTRLTVT.

The chain uses TRBV2 and TRBJ1-2, with 9 bases matching TRBD1. The ends lost 5 bases at V and 3 bases at J; junction bases unmatched: 10. Germline values: CDR1 SNHLY, CDR2 FYNNEI. This CDR3 is built from 16 residues. CDR3 residues: CASSSLAGQGDYGYTF. As DNA, the CDR3 is TGTGCCAGCAGTTCTCTGGCGGGACAGGGAGACTATGGCTACACCTTC.

J is TRBJ2-5 and V is TRBV30; 7 bases are shared with TRBD1. After removal of 0 bases from V and 0 bases from J, the junction contained 1 base not matched to a gene. CDR1 is GTSNPN and CDR2 is SVGIG in the germline V gene (reference sequence). The CDR3 extends over 14 amino acids. The CDR3 loop reads CAWSVDRYQETQYF. The CDR3 DNA follows: TGTGCCTGGAGTGTGGACAGGTACCAAGAGACCCAGTACTTC.

The rearrangement links TRBV19 to TRBJ2-5; TRBD2 matches 7 bases. Unmatched junction bases numbered 12, after V lost 6 bases and J lost 2 bases. CDR1 and CDR2 (germline): LNHDA, SQIVND (reference sequence). There are 16 residues in the CDR3. CDR3 nucleotide sequence: TGTGCCAGTAGCCCCGGGACTAACCATATACAAGAGACCCAGTACTTC. Amino acid sequence: CASSPGTNHIQETQYF.

The V call is TRBV2, the J call TRBJ1-2; 7 bases agree with TRBD1. The germline V gene has CDR1 SNHLY and CDR2 FYNNEI. The CDR3 covers 16 residues. The V gene end was trimmed by 3 bases and the J gene end by 1 base; junction bases not matched to a gene: 8. In DNA form, the CDR3 reads TGTGCCAGCAGTGATCCGGACAGGTCGATTAACTATGGCTACACCTTC. It specifies CASSDPDRSINYGYTF.

The chain is built from TRBV19 and TRBJ2-7; 7 positions agree with TRBD2. The CDR3 runs to 16 residues. The V gene end was trimmed by 6 bases and the J gene end by 2 bases; junction bases not matched to a gene: 13. Germline CDR1 and CDR2: LNHDA and SQIVND (reference sequence). The DNA for the CDR3 is TGTGCCAGTAGCTCACACCTAGCGGACAAGACCTACGAGCAGTACTTC. This translates into CASSSHLADKTYEQYF. Full variable domain (remainder filled in from reference TRBV19 and TRBJ2-7): DGGITQSPKYLFRKEGQNVTLSCEQNLNHDAMYWYRQDPGQGLRLIYYSQIVNDFQKGDIAEGYSVSREKKESFPLTVTSAQKNPTAFYLCASSSHLADKTYEQYFGPGTRLTVT.

The chain couples TRBV4-2 to TRBJ2-3; D is possibly TRBD2 (6 bases). The CDR3 has 15 amino acids. Trimming left V 1 base short and J 4 bases short, with 12 bases between. Looked up from germline, CDR1 is LGHNA and CDR2 is YNFKEQ. The CDR3 protein is CASSQVLRGSDTQYF. CDR3 nucleotides: TGTGCCAGCAGCCAAGTTTTGCGGGGATCAGATACGCAGTATTTT.

V usage is TRBV6-1 and J usage is TRBJ1-5, with 7 bases lining up with TRBD1. After removal of 10 bases from V and 5 bases from J, the junction contained 8 bases not matched to a gene. This CDR3 comprises 13 residues. The germline CDR1 and CDR2 sequences are MNHNS and SASEGT. The CDR3 DNA follows: TGTGCCATACAGGGGCCCTCTTATCAGCCCCAGCATTTT. It yields the protein CAIQGPSYQPQHF.

The V and J genes are TRBV9 and TRBJ1-1; TRBD1 agrees at 7 bases. The V segment lost 4 bases and the J segment 0 bases; nucleotides outside the gene matches: 9. The CDR3 extends over 16 amino acids. CDR1 is SGDLS, CDR2 YYNGEE, per germline. CDR3 DNA: TGTGCCAGCAGCCCGCAGACAGGGTATGTGAACACTGAAGCTTTCTTT. This gives the protein CASSPQTGYVNTEAFF.

The V call is TRBV28, the J call TRBJ1-5; D call uncertain. Germline values: CDR1 MDHEN, CDR2 SYDVKM. The ends were cut back, 2 bases at V and 0 bases at J, with 11 bases in the middle. The CDR3 totals 16 residues. CDR3 coding DNA: TGTGCCAGCAGTTTAACAGAAAATTATAGCAATCAGCCCCAGCATTTT. Residues: CASSLTENYSNQPQHF.

The V and J genes are TRBV7-8 and TRBJ1-1; 8 bases agree with TRBD1. V lost 1 base, J lost 7 bases, and 5 bases stayed unmatched. The CDR3 consists of 14 residues. Per germline, CDR1 SGHVS and CDR2 FQNEAQ. CDR3 sequence (DNA): TGTGCCAGCAGCTTAGGGACAGGGAGTCTTGAAGCTTTCTTT. Protein product: CASSLGTGSLEAFF.

This sequence joins TRBV20-1 and TRBJ2-7; a possible D gene is TRBD1 (5 bases). Trimming removed 6 bases from V and 2 bases from J, with 8 bases in between. Germline-derived CDR1 and CDR2 are DFQATT and SNEGSKA (reference sequence). The CDR3 spans 11 residues. In DNA, the CDR3 is TGCAGTGCGACGACAGCCTACGAGCAGTACTTC. Protein sequence: CSATTAYEQYF.

This chain connects TRBV4-1 to TRBJ2-5; possible D gene TRBD2, 6 bases. Trimming cost V 1 base and J 1 base, with 10 bases left between them. The germline V gene has CDR1 MGHRA and CDR2 YSYEKL. This CDR3 region has 15 residues. Here the CDR3 reads CASSQVEGLQETQYF. The CDR3 nucleotides are TGCGCCAGCAGCCAAGTAGAGGGACTCCAAGAGACCCAGTACTTC.

V and J are TRBV28 and TRBJ1-1; 8 bases align to TRBD1. Germline loops: CDR1 MDHEN, CDR2 SYDVKM. V shed 10 bases and J 1 base; nucleotides not matched to a gene: 5. The CDR3 is 13 amino acids. CDR3 loop: CANQGAGNTEAFF. DNA of the CDR3: TGTGCCAACCAGGGGGCAGGGAACACTGAAGCTTTCTTT.

The CDR3 protein is CASSFPQGPYNEQFF. The CDR3 bases are TGTGCCAGCAGTTTCCCCCAGGGGCCTTACAATGAGCAGTTCTTC. The chain is built from TRBV28 and TRBJ2-1, with D possibly being TRBD1 (6 bases). Germline CDR1 and CDR2: MDHEN and SYDVKM. Between the trimmed V and J ends, which lost 3 bases and 4 bases, there was a span of 13 bases. This CDR3 has 15 residues.

This clone has a handful of counts. The rearrangement uses TRBV19 and TRBJ1-4, with D uncertain. V shed 3 bases and J shed 0 bases, with 8 bases lying between them. Per germline, CDR1 LNHDA and CDR2 SQIVND (reference sequence). The CDR3 is 15 amino acids. The CDR3: CASSIRPATNEKLFF. The DNA of the CDR3 is TGTGCCAGTAGTATTCGTCCAGCAACTAATGAAAAACTGTTTTTT.

CDR3 nucleotide sequence: TGTGCCAGCAGCTCCCAACCGGGACAGGGGGTTTATGGCTACACCTTC. As protein: CASSSQPGQGVYGYTF. The chain couples TRBV7-8 to TRBJ1-2; TRBD1 agrees at 11 bases. V was clipped by 4 bases and J by 5 bases; unmatched bases: 9. This CDR3 is built from 16 residues. Germline V gives CDR1 SGHVS, CDR2 FQNEAQ.

The chain combines TRBV7-2 with TRBJ2-3; 7 nucleotides line up with TRBD2. The CDR3 has 16 residues. Germline V CDR1 and CDR2: SGHTA, FQGNSA. With 4 bases clipped from V and 6 bases from J, the junction kept 13 bases outside the gene matches. This chain's CDR3 is CASSYGHWRETDTQYF. The DNA of the CDR3 is TGTGCCAGCAGCTATGGGCATTGGCGGGAGACTGATACGCAGTATTTT.

This clone was found once. This chain joins TRBV13 and TRBJ1-2, with D hard to call. The CDR3 totals 15 residues. Trimming stripped 2 bases from V and 0 bases from J, with 10 bases between. CDR1 PRHDT and CDR2 FYEKMQ come from the germline V gene (reference sequence). CDR3 amino acids: CASSLTVVANYGYTF. The CDR3 DNA follows: TGTGCCAGCAGCTTAACGGTCGTAGCTAACTATGGCTACACCTTC.

The chain uses TRBV5-1 and TRBJ2-3; maybe TRBD2 (6 bases). CDR3 length equals 14 residues. Trimming pared 4 bases from V and 3 bases from J, leaving 12 bases between. Germline loops: CDR1 SGHRS, CDR2 YFSETQ. The CDR3 nucleotides are TGCGCCAGCAGCCCTATAGCGGCAACAGATACGCAGTATTTT. Translated: CASSPIAATDTQYF.

The chain carries TRBV27 and TRBJ1-5, with D possibly TRBD1 on 6 matching bases. The CDR3 consists of 14 residues. The germline V gene encodes CDR1 MNHEY and CDR2 SMNVEV (reference sequence). V shed 5 bases and J shed 1 base, with 9 bases lying between them. The CDR3 reads CASSRTASNQPQHF. The CDR3 DNA follows: TGTGCCAGCAGTAGGACAGCCAGCAATCAGCCCCAGCATTTT.